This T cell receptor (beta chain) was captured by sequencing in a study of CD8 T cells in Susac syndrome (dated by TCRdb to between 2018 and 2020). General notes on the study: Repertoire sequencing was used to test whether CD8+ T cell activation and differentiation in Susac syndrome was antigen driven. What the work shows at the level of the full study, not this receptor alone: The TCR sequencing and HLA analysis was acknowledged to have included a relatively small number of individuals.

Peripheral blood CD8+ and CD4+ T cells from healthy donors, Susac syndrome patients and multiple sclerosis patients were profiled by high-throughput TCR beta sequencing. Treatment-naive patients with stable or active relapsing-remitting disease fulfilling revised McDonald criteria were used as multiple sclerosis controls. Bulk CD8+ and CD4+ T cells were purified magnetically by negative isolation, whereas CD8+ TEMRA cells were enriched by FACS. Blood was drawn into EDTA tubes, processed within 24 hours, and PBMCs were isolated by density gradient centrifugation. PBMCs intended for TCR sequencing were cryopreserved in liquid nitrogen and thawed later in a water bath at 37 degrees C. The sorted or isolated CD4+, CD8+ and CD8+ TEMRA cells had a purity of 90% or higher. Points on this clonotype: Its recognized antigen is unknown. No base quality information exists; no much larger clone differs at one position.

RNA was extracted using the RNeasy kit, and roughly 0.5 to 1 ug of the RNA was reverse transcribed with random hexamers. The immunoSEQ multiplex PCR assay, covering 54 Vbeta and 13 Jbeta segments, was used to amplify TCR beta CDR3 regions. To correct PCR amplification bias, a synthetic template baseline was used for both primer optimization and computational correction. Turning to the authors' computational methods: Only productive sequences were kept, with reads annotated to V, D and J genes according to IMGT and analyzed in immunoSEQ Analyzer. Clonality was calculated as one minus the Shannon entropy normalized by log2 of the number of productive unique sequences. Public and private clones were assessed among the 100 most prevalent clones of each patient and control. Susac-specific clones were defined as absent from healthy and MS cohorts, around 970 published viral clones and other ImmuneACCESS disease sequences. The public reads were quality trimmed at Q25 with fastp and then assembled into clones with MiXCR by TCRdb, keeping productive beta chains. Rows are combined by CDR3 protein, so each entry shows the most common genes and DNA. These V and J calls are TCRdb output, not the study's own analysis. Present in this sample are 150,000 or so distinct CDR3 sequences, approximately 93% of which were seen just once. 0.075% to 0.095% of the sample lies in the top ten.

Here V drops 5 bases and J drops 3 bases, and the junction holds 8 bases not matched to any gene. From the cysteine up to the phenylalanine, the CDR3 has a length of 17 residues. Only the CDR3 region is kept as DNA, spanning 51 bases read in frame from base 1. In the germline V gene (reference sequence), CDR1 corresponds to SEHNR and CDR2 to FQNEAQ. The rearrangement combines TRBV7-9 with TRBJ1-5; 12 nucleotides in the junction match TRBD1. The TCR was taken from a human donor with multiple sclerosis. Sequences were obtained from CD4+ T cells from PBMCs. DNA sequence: TGTGCCAGCAGCCTCTGGGGGACAGGGGGCCCCAATCAGCCCCAGCATTTT. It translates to CASSLWGTGGPNQPQHF.